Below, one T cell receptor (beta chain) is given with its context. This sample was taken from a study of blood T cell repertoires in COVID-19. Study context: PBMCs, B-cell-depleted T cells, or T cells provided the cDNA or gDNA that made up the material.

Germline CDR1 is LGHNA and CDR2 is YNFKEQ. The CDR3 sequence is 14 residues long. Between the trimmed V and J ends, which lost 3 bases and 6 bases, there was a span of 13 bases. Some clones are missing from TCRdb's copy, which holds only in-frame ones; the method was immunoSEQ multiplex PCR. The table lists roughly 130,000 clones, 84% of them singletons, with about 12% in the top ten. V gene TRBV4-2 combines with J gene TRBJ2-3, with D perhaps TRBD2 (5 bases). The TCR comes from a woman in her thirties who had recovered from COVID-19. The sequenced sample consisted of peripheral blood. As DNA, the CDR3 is TGTGCCAGCAGCCACGCCCGGACTGAGGATACGCAGTATTTT. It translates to CASSHARTEDTQYF.